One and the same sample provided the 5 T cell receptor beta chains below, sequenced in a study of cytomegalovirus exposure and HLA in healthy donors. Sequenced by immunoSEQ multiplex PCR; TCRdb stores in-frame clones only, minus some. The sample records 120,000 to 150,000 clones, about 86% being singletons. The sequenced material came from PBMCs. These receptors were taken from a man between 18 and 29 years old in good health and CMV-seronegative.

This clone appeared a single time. The CDR3 sequence: CASSLAGLRPHNTEAFF. The CDR3 DNA sequence: TGTGCCAGCAGCTTAGCGGGACTTAGACCCCATAACACTGAAGCTTTCTTT. J is TRBJ1-1 and V is TRBV7-9; D perhaps matches TRBD1 (5 bases). From germline, CDR1 is SEHNR and CDR2 FQNEAQ (reference sequence). V dropped 0 bases and J dropped 2 bases, with 16 bases sitting between them. The CDR3 consists of 17 residues.

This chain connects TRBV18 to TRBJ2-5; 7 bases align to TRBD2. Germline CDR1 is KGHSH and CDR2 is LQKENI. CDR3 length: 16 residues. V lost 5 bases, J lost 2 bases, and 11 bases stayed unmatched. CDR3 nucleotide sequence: TGTGCCAGCTCAATCCCGGCCAGCGGGGCTCAAGAGACCCAGTACTTC. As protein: CASSIPASGAQETQYF.

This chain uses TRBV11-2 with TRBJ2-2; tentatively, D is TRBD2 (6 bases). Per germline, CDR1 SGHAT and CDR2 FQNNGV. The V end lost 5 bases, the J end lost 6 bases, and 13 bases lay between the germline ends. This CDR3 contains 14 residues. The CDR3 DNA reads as TGTGCCAGCAGCCCCACGACTAGTGCCGGGGAGCTGTTTTTT. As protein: CASSPTTSAGELFF.

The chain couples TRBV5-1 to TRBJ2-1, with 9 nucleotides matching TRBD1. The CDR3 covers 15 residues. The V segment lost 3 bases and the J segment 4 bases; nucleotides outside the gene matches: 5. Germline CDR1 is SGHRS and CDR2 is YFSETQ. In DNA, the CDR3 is TGCGCCAGCAGCTCGGTAGGGACAGGGTACAATGAGCAGTTCTTC. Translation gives CASSSVGTGYNEQFF.

The CDR3 DNA is TGTGCCAGCAGTGACCAGCGGGAGAATGAGCAGTTCTTC. It is translated as CASSDQRENEQFF. The chain joins TRBV2 to TRBJ2-1; the match to TRBD2 covers 8 bases. The CDR3 sequence is 13 residues long. Trimming took 3 bases from V and 7 from J; bases not matched to a gene: 2. Germline CDR1 is SNHLY and CDR2 is FYNNEI.